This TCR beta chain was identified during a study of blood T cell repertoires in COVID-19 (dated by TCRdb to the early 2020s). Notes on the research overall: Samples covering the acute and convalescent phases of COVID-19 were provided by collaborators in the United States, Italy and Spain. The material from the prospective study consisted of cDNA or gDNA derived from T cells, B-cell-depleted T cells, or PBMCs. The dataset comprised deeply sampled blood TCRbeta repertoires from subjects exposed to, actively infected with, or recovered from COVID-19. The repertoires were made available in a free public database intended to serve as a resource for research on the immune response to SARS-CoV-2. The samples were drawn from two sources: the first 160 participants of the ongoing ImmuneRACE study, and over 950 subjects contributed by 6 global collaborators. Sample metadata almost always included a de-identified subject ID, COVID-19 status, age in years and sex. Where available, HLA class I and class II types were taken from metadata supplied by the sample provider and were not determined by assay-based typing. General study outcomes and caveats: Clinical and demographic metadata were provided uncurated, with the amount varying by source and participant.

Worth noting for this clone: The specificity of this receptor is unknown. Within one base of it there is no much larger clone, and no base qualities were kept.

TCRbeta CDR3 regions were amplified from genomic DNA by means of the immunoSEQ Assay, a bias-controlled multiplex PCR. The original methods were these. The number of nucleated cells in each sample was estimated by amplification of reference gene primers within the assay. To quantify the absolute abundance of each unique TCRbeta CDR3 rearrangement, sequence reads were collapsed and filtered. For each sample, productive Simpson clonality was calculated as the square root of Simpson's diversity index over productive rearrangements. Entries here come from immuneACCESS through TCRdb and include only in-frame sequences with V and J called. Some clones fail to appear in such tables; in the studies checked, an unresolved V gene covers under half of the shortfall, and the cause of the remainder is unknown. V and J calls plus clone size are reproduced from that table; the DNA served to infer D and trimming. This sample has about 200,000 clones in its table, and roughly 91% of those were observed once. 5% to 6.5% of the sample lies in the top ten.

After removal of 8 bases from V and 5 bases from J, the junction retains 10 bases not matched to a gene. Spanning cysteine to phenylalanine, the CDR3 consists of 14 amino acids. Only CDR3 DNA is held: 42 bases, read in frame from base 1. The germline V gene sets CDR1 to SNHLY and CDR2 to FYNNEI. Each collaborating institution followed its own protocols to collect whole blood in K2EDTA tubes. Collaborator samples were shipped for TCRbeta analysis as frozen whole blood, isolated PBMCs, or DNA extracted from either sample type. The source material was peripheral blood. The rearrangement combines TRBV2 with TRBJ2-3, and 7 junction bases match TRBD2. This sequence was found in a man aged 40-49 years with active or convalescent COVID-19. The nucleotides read TGTGCCAGCGAGGAGGGAGGGGTTATAGATACGCAGTATTTT. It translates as CASEEGGVIDTQYF.